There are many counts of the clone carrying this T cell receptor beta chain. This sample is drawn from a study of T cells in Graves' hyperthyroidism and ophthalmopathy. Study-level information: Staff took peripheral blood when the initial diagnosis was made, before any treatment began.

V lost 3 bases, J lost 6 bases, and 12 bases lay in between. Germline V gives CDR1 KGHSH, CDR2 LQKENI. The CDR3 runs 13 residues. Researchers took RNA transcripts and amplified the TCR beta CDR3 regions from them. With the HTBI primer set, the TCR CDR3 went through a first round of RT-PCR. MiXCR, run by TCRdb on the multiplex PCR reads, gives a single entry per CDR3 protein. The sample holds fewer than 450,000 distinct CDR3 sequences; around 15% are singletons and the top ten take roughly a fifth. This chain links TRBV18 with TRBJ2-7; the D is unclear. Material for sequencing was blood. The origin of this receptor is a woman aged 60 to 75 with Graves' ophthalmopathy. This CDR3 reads CASSPVRDGEQYF. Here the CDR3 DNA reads TGTGCCAGCTCACCGGTTAGGGATGGCGAGCAGTACTTC.